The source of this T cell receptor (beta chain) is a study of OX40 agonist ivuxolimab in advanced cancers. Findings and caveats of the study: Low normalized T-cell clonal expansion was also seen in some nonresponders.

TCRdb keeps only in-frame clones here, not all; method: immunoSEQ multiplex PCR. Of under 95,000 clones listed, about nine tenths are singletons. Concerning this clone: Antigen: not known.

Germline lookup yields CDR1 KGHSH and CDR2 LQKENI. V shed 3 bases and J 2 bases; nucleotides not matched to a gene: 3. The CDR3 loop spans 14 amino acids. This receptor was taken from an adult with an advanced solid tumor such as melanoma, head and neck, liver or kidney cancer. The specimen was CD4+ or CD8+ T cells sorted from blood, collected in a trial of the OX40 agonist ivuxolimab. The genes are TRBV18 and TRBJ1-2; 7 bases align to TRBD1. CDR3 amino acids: CASSPVTGNYGYTF. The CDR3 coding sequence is TGTGCCAGCTCACCCGTGACAGGGAACTATGGCTACACCTTC. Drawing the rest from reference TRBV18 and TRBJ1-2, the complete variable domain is NAGVMQNPRHLVRRRGQEARLRCSPMKGHSHVYWYRQLPEEGLKFMVYLQKENIIDESGMPKERFSAEFPKEGPSILRIQQVVRGDSAAYFCASSPVTGNYGYTFGSGTRLTVV.